The clone carrying this TCR beta chain was seen ten or more times. These data belong to a study of shared clonotypes between healthy human individuals. Study as a whole: The people who gave samples were two women and a few men aged 18 to 49.

TCRdb keeps only in-frame clones here, not all; method: immunoSEQ multiplex PCR. This table holds about 1 million clones, approximately 70% found once. This CDR3 contains 14 residues. With 10 bases removed from V and 1 base from J, the gap between germline ends came to 13 bases. From germline, CDR1 is LNHDA and CDR2 SQIVND (reference sequence). Sequenced sample: memory CD4+ T cells sorted from blood. Subset specified: CD45RA-negative fraction. V usage is TRBV19 and J usage is TRBJ2-2, with D hard to call. The source of this sequence is a man younger than 35 in good health. The DNA of the CDR3 is TGTGCCACTATGGCCAACAGGAACACCGGGGAGCTGTTTTTT. It specifies CATMANRNTGELFF.